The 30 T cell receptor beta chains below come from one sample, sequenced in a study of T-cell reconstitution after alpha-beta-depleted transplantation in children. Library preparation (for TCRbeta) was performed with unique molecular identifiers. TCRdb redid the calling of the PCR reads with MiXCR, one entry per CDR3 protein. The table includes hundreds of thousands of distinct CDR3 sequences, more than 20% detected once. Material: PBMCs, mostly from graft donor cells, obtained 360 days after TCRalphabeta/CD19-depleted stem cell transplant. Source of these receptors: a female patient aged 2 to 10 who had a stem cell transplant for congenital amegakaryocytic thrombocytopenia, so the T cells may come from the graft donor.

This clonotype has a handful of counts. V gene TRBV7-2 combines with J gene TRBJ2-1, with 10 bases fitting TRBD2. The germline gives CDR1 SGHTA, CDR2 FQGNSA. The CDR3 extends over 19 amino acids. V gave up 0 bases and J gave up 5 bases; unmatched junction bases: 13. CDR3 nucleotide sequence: TGTGCCAGCAGCTTAGCCTCGGTAGGAGCTAGCGGGAGCCACAATGAGCAGTTCTTC. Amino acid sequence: CASSLASVGASGSHNEQFF.

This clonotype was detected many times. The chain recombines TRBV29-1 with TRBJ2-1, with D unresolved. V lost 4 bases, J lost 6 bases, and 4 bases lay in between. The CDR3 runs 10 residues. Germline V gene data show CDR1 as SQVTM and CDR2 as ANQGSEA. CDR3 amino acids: CSVVGNEQFF. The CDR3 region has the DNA TGCAGCGTTGTTGGCAATGAGCAGTTCTTC.

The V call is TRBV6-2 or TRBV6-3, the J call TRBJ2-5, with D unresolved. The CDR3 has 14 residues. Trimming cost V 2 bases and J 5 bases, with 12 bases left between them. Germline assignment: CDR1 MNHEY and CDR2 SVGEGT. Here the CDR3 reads CASSYGWASETQYF. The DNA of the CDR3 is TGTGCCAGCAGTTACGGGTGGGCCTCGGAGACCCAGTACTTC.

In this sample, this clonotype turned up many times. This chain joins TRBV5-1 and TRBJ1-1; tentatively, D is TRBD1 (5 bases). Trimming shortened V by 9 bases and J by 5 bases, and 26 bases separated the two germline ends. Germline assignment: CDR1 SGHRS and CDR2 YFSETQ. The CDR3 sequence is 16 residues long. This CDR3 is CAMTPISRVGGTEAFF. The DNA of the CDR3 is TGCGCCATGACACCAATCTCAAGGGTTGGGGGAACTGAAGCTTTCTTT.

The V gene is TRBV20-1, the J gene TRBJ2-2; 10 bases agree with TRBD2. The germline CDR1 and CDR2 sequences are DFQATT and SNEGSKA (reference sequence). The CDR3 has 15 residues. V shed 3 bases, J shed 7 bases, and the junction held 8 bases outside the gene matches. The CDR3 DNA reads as TGCAGTGCTAGTAGCGGGAGGAGTCTCGGCGGGGAGCTGTTTTTT. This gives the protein CSASSGRSLGGELFF.

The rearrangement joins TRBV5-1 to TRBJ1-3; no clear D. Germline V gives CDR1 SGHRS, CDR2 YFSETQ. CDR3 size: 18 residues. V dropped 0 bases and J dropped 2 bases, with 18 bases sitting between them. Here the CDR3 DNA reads TGCGCCAGCAGCTTGGAGTCCGGCCTCACGCGAGCTGGAAACACCATATATTTT. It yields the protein CASSLESGLTRAGNTIYF.

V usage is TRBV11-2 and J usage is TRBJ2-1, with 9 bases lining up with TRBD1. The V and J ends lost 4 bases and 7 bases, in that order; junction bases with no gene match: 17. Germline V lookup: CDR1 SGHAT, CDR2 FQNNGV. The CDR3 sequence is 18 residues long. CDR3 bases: TGTGCCAGCAGCTCTCAGGGACAGGGAACTATAAGTATGAATGAGCAGTTCTTC. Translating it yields CASSSQGQGTISMNEQFF.

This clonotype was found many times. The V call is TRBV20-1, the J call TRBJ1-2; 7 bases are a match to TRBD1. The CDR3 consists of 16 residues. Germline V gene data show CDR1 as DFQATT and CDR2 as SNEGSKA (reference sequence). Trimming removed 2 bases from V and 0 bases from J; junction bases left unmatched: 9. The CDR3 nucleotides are TGCAGTGCTAGAAGGGCGGACAGGAATCCTAACTATGGCTACACCTTC. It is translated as CSARRADRNPNYGYTF.

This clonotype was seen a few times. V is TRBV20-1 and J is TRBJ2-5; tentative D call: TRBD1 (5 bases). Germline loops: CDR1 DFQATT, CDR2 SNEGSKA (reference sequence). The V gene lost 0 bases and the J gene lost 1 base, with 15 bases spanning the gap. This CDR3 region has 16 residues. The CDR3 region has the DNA TGCAGTGCTAGAGATTCGGCCAGGGCCCTCCAAGAGACCCAGTACTTC. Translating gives CSARDSARALQETQYF.

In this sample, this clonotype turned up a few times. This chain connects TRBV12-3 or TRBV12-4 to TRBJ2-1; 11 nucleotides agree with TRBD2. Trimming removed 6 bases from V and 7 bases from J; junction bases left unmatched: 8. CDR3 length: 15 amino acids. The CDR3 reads CASRTHSGRANEQFF. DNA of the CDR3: TGTGCCAGCAGGACCCATAGCGGGAGGGCAAATGAGCAGTTCTTC.

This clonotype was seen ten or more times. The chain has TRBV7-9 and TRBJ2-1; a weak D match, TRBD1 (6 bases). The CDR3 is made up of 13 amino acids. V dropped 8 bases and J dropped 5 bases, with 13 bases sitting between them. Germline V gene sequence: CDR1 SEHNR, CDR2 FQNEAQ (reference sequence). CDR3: CASQPGQNNEQFF. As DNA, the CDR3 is TGTGCCAGCCAGCCCGGACAGAACAATGAGCAGTTCTTC.

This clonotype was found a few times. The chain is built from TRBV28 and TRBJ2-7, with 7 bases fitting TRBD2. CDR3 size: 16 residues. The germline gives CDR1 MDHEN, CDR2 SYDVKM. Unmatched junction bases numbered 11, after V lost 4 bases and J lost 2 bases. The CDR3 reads CASSSQTRAGAYEQYF. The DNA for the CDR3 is TGTGCCAGCAGTTCCCAAACCCGCGCGGGAGCCTACGAGCAGTACTTC.

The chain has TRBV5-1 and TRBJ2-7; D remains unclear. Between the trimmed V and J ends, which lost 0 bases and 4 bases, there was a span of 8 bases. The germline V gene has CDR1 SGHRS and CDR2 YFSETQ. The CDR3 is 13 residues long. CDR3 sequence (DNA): TGCGCCAGCAGCTTGGTGGGCAGGTACGAGCAGTACTTC. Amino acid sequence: CASSLVGRYEQYF.

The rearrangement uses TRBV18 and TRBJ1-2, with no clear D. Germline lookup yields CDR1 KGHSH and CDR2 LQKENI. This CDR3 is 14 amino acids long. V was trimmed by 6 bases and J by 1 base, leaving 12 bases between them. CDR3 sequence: CASSVRRDNYGYTF. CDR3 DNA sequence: TGTGCCAGCTCCGTAAGGAGGGATAACTATGGCTACACCTTC.

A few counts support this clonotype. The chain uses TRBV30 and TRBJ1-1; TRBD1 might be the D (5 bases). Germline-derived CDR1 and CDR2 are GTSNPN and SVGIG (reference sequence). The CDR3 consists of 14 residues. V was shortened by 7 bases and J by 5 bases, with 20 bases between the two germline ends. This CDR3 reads CALADGAFGTEAFF. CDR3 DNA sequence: TGTGCCTTAGCTGACGGGGCGTTTGGGACTGAAGCTTTCTTT.

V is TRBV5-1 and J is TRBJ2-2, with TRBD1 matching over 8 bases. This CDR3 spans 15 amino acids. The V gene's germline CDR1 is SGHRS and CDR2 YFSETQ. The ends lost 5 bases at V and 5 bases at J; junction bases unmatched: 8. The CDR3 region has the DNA TGCGCCAGCAGTTCTGGACAGGGTAGGACCGGGGAGCTGTTTTTT. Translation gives CASSSGQGRTGELFF.

CDR3 nucleotides: TGTGCCATCAGTGAGTCCGGACAGGGGGGAGCCTACGAGCAGTACTTC. Translation: CAISESGQGGAYEQYF. This rearrangement joins TRBV10-3 to TRBJ2-7; 10 bases match TRBD1. V lost 0 bases, J lost 2 bases, and 4 bases stayed unmatched. The CDR3 consists of 16 residues. Per the germline V gene, CDR1 is ENHRY and CDR2 is SYGVKD.

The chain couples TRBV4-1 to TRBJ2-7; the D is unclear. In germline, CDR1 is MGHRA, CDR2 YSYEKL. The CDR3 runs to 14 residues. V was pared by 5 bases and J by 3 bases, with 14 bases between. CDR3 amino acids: CASSRVARDYEQYF. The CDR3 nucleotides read TGCGCCAGCAGCAGGGTTGCGCGAGACTACGAGCAGTACTTC.

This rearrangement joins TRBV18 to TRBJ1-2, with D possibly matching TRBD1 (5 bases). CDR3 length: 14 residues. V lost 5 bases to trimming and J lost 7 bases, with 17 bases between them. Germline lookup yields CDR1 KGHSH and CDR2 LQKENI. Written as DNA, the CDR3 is TGTGCCAGCTCATCACTTCCAGGGCGAGCTGGCTACACCTTC. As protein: CASSSLPGRAGYTF.

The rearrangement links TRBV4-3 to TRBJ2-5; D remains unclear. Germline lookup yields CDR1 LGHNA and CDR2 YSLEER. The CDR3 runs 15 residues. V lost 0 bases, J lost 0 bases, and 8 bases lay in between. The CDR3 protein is CASSQDLGNQETQYF. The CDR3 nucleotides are TGCGCCAGCAGCCAAGACCTGGGGAACCAAGAGACCCAGTACTTC.

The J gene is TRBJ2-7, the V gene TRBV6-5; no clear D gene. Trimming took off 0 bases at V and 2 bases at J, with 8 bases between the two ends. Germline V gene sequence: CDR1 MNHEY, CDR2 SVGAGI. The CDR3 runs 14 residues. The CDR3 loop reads CASSYSGLPYEQYF. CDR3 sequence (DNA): TGTGCCAGCAGTTACTCAGGGCTTCCCTACGAGCAGTACTTC.

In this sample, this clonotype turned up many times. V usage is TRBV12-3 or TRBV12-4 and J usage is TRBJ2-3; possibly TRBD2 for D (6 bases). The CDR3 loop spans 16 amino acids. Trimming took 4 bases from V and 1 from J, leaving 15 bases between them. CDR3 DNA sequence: TGTGCCAGCAGTTCCGGGACTTGGTATCGCACAGATACGCAGTATTTT. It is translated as CASSSGTWYRTDTQYF.

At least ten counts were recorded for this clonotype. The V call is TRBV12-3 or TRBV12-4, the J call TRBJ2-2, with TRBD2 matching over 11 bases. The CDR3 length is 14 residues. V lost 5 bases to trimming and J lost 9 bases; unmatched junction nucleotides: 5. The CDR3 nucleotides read TGTGCCAGCAGTCCGGGGACTAGCGGCCGGGAGCTGTTTTTT. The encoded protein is CASSPGTSGRELFF.

The CDR3 here is CSVGTGGGYNEQFF. CDR3 coding DNA: TGCAGCGTGGGGACAGGGGGCGGCTACAATGAGCAGTTCTTC. V and J are TRBV29-1 and TRBJ2-1, with 12 bases fitting TRBD1. The CDR3 is made up of 14 amino acids. The V gene's germline CDR1 is SQVTM and CDR2 ANQGSEA. V lost 6 bases and J lost 3; bases outside the gene matches: 3.

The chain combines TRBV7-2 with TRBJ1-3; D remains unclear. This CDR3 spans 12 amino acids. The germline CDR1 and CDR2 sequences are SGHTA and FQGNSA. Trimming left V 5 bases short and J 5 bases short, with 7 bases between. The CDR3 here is CASSDYRNTIYF. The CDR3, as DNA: TGTGCCAGCAGCGATTACCGAAACACCATATATTTT. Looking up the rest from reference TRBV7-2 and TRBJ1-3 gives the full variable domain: GAGVSQSPSNKVTEKGKDVELRCDPISGHTALYWYRQSLGQGLEFLIYFQGNSAPDKSGLPSDRFSAERTGGSVSTLTIQRTQQEDSAVYLCASSDYRNTIYFGEGSWLTVV.

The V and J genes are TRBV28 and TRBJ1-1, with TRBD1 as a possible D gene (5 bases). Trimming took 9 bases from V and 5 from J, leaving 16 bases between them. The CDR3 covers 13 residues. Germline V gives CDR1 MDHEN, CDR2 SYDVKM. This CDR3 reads CARTWGGGTEAFF. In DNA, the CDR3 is TGTGCCAGGACTTGGGGGGGAGGGACTGAAGCTTTCTTT.

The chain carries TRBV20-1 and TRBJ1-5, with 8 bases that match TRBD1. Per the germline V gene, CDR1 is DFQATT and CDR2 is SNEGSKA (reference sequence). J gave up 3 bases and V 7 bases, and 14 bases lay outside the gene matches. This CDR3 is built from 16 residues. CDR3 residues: CSGNGGRTGYNQPQHF. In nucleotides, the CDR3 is TGCAGTGGCAACGGGGGACGGACAGGGTACAATCAGCCCCAGCATTTT.

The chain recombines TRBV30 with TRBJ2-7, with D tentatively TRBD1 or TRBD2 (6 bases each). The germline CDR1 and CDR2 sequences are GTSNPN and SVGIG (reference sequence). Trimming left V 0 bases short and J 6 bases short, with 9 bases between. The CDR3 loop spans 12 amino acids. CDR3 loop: CAWSVGGSEQYF. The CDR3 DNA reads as TGTGCCTGGAGTGTAGGGGGGTCCGAGCAGTACTTC.

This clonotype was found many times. In DNA, the CDR3 is TGTGCCAGCAGTCCCCAACAGGGGTACTACGAGCAGTACTTC. Its translation: CASSPQQGYYEQYF. The genes are TRBV6-1 and TRBJ2-7; 7 bases are a match to TRBD1. With V trimmed by 5 bases and J by 3 bases, 7 bases remained unmatched. In germline, CDR1 is MNHNS, CDR2 SASEGT. The CDR3 length is 14 residues.

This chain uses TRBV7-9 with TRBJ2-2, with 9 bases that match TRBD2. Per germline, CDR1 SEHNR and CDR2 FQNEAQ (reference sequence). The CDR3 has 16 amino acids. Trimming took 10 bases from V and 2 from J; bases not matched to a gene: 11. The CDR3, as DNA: TGTGCCAACGCGAAGGAACTAGCGGGTAACACCGGGGAGCTGTTTTTT. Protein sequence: CANAKELAGNTGELFF.